This TCR beta chain stems from a study of cytotoxic CD8 clonotypes in ibrutinib-treated CLL. Study context: Response sampling took place at median 12 months of treatment, range 6 to 36.

In the case of this clone: What it binds is unknown.

J gave up 7 bases and V 5 bases, and 10 bases lay outside the gene matches. The CDR3 loop spans 14 amino acids. CDR1 and CDR2 from the germline V gene are SEHNR and FQNEAQ (reference sequence). Profiling relied on immunoSEQ multiplex PCR, and the TCRdb table lists in-frame clones only, not all of them. The table has about 130,000 clones, over 60% seen once. Study-wide results and caveats: Stable or contracted on treatment, public clonotypes were also uncommon. Clonality went up at the time of ibrutinib response, stayed stable in sustained remission, and later dropped back toward its baseline level at progression.

The chain couples TRBV7-9 to TRBJ2-5; 7 nucleotides match TRBD2. This clonotype was sampled from a human donor with chronic lymphocytic leukemia. The material was PBMCs, obtained after 12 months of ibrutinib treatment. CDR3 protein: CASSPAGRRGTQYF. CDR3 DNA: TGTGCCAGCAGCCCAGCGGGACGACGGGGGACCCAGTACTTC. Based on the CDR3 plus reference TRBV7-9 and TRBJ2-5, the full variable domain is DTGVSQNPRHKITKRGQNVTFRCDPISEHNRLYWYRQTLGQGPEFLTYFQNEAQLEKSRLLSDRFSAERPKGSFSTLEIQRTEQGDSAMYLCASSPAGRRGTQYFGPGTRLLVL.